These T cell receptor beta chains were read from a single sample in a study of blood T cell repertoires in COVID-19. Sequencing used immunoSEQ multiplex PCR; TCRdb keeps in-frame clones, though not all of them. This repertoire shows 130,000 or so clones, over 75% found once; its top ten account for roughly 1.4%. The specimen sequenced was peripheral blood. The receptors derive from a human donor in a cohort sampled during active COVID-19. CDR3s include the opening cysteine and the closing phenylalanine or tryptophan. A D gene is named only where the DNA matches it firmly.

J gene,D gene,V gene,CDR3 protein
TRBJ1-1,TRBD1,TRBV30,CAWSRTGGFTEAFF
TRBJ2-1,TRBD2,TRBV7-6,CASSRMGTSGRNEQFF
TRBJ2-2,NA,TRBV3-1/TRBV3-2,CASSQVRQGNTGELFF
TRBJ2-3,TRBD2,TRBV7-3,CASSLLADTSTDTQYF
TRBJ2-7,NA,TRBV15,CATSRDGSSSSYEQYF
TRBJ2-1,TRBD1,TRBV19,CASSTGTAYGDEQFF
TRBJ2-1,NA,TRBV6-5,CASARAGALRGEQFF
TRBJ2-7,TRBD1,TRBV4-2,CASSQSLETGEEQYF
TRBJ1-1,NA,TRBV6-4,CASSDSGGGSTEAFF
TRBJ1-1,NA,TRBV6-4,CASSVSKNTEAFF
TRBJ2-7,NA,TRBV7-3,CASSQGGSYEQYF
TRBJ1-5,TRBD1,TRBV6-5,CASRRQGYSNQPQHF
TRBJ1-1,NA,TRBV5-1,CASSSDMNTEAFF
TRBJ2-4,NA,TRBV6-5,CASSYGAQSVGIQYF
TRBJ2-3,TRBD1,TRBV19,CASSILGQGADTQYF
TRBJ2-1,TRBD2,TRBV3-1/TRBV3-2,CASSQEAGGSYNEQFF
TRBJ2-5,TRBD2,TRBV5-6,CASSLWEAGGRETQYF
TRBJ1-2,TRBD1,TRBV6-5,CASSRDRVNYGYTF
TRBJ2-1,NA,TRBV3-1/TRBV3-2,CASSQATLYNEQFF
TRBJ2-3,TRBD1,TRBV29-1,CSADRGRTDTQYF
TRBJ2-1,NA,TRBV12-2,CASRLGDQEGLYNEQFF
TRBJ1-5,NA,TRBV5-1,CASSLGQNQPQHF
TRBJ2-7,TRBD2,TRBV19,CASSGGGGFWATDAYEQYF
TRBJ1-4,NA,TRBV4-3,CASSQGGAVGEKLFF
TRBJ2-1,TRBD2,TRBV4-3,CASSLTLAGVNEQFF
TRBJ2-7,TRBD2,TRBV6-6,CASSYPGLALTYEQYF
TRBJ2-3,TRBD2,TRBV6-1,CASSELAGDTDTQYF
TRBJ2-7,NA,TRBV12-2,CASRLDRAGRTYEQYF
TRBJ2-3,TRBD2,TRBV28,CASRTGLAGFPDTQYF
TRBJ2-1,TRBD2,TRBV11-2,CASSLRLAGNNEQFF
TRBJ1-2,NA,TRBV30,CAWSVWGGASDGYTF
TRBJ1-2,TRBD1,TRBV28,CASSSSGTGGGGYTF
TRBJ2-7,TRBD2,TRBV6-2/TRBV6-3,CASSLPPGLASAEQYF
TRBJ1-1,NA,TRBV9,CASSVQGGEAFF
TRBJ2-2,NA,TRBV14,CASSQEGAPTRELFF
TRBJ1-4,NA,TRBV2,CASRRAGFNEKLFF
TRBJ2-7,NA,TRBV6-5,CATCLEASVGEQYF
TRBJ1-3,TRBD1,TRBV5-5,CASSTKTGVMAGNTIYF
TRBJ2-1,NA,TRBV14,CASSRLLAYNEQFF
TRBJ1-4,TRBD1,TRBV7-2,CASSADTGTGPEKLFF